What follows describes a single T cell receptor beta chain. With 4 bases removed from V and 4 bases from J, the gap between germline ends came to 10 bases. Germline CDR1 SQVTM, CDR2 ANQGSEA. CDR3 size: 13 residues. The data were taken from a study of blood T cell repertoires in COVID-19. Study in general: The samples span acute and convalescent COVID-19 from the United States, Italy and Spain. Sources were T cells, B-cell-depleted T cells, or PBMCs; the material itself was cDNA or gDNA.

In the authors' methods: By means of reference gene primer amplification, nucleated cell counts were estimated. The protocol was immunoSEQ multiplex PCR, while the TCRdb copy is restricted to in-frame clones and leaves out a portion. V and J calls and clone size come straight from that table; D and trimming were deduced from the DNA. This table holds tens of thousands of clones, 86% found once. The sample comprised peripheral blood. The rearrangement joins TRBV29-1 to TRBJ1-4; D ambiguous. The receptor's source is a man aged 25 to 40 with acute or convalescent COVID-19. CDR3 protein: CSVVWRGNEKLFF. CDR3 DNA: TGCAGCGTTGTTTGGAGAGGTAATGAAAAACTGTTTTTT. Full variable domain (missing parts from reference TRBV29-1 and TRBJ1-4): SAVISQKPSRDICQRGTSLTIQCQVDSQVTMMFWYRQQPGQSLTLIATANQGSEATYESGFVIDKFPISRPNLTFSTLTVSNMSPEDSSIYLCSVVWRGNEKLFFGSGTQLSVL.